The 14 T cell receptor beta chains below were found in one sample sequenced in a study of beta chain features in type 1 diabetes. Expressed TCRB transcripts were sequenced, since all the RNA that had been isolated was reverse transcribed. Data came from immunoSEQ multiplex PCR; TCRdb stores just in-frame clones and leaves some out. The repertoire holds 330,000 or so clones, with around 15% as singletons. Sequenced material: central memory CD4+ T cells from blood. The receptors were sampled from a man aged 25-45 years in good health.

The CDR3 DNA is TGCAGCGTCGGGGACGGTTTCTACGAGCAGTACTTC. Residues: CSVGDGFYEQYF. V usage is TRBV29-1 and J usage is TRBJ2-7; D is tentatively TRBD1 or TRBD2 (5 bases each). V shed 6 bases and J shed 3 bases, with 12 bases lying between them. The germline V gene has CDR1 SQVTM and CDR2 ANQGSEA. The CDR3 is 12 amino acids.

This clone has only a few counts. The CDR3 coding sequence is TGTGCCAGCAGTACACCGGGTCTCCTCTACGAGCAGTACTTC. It translates to CASSTPGLLYEQYF. The chain employs TRBV6-5 and TRBJ2-7; D not certain. The V gene lost 5 bases and the J gene lost 3 bases, with 14 bases spanning the gap. The CDR3 totals 14 residues. Germline V gene sequence: CDR1 MNHEY, CDR2 SVGAGI.

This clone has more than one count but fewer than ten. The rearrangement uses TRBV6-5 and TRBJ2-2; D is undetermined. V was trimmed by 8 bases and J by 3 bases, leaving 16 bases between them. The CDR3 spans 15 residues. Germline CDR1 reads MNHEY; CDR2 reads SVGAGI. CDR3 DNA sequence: TGTGCCAGCGGGAAGTTGTCGGGTTACACCGGGGAGCTGTTTTTT. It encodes CASGKLSGYTGELFF.

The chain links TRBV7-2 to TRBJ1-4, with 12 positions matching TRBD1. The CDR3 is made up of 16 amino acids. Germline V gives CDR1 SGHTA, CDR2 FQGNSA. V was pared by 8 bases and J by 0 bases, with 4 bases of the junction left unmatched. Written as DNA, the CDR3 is TGTGCCAGCGCCGGGACAGGGGGCCCAACTAATGAAAAACTGTTTTTT. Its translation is CASAGTGGPTNEKLFF.

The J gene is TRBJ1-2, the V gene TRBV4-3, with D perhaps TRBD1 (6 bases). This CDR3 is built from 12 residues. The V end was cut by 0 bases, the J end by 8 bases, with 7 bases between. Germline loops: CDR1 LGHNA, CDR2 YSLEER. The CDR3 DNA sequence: TGCGCCAGCAGCCAAGACAGGGGAGGCTACACCTTC. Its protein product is CASSQDRGGYTF.

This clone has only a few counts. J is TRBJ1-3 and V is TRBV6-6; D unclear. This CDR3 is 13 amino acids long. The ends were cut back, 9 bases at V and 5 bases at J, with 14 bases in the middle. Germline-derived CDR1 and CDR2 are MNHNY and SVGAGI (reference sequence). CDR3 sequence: CASIPRQRNTIYF. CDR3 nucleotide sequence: TGTGCCAGTATCCCTCGTCAGCGAAACACCATATATTTT.

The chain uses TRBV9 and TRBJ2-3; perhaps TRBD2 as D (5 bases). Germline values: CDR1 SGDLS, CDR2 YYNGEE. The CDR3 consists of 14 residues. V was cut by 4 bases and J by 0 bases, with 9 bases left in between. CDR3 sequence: CASSRSDSTDTQYF. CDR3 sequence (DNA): TGTGCCAGCAGCCGTAGCGATAGCACAGATACGCAGTATTTT.

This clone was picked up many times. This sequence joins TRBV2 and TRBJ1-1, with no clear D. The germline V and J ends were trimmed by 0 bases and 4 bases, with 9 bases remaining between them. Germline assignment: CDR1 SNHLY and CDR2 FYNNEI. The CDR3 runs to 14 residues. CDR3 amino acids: CASSEARGFTEAFF. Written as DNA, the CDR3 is TGTGCCAGCAGTGAAGCGCGAGGTTTCACTGAAGCTTTCTTT.

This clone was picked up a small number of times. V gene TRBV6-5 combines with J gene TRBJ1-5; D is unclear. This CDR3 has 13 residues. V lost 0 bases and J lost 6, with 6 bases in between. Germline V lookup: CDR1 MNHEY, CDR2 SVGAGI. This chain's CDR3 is CASSYSIGQPQHF. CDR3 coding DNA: TGTGCCAGCAGTTACTCGATAGGTCAGCCCCAGCATTTT.

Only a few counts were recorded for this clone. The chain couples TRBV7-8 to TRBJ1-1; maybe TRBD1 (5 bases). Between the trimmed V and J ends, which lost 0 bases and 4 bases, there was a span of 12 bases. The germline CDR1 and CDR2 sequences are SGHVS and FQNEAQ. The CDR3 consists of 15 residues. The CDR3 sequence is CASSLAGGMGTEAFF. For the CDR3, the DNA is TGTGCCAGCAGCTTAGCGGGGGGGATGGGCACTGAAGCTTTCTTT.

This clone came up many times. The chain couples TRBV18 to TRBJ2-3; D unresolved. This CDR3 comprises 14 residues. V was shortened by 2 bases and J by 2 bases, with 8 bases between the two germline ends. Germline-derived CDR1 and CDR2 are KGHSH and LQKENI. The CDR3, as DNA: TGTGCCAGCTCACCAGCCGGTAACACAGATACGCAGTATTTT. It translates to CASSPAGNTDTQYF.

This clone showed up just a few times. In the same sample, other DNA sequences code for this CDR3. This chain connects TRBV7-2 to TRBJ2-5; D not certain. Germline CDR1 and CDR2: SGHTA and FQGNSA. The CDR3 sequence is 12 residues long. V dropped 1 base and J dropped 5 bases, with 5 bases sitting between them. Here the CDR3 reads CASSLGVETQYF. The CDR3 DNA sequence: TGTGCCAGCAGCTTAGGAGTGGAGACCCAGTACTTC.

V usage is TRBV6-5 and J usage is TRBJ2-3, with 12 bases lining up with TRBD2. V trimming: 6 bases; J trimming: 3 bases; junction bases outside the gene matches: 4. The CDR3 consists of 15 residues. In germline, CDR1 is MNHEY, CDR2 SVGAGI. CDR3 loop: CASREGLAGTDTQYF. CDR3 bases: TGTGCCAGCAGGGAGGGACTAGCGGGTACAGATACGCAGTATTTT.

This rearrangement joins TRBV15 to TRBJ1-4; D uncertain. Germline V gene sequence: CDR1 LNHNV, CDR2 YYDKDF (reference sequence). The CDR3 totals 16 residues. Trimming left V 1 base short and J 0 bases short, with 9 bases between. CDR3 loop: CATSRALTATNEKLFF. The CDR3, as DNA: TGTGCCACCAGCAGAGCTTTAACGGCAACTAATGAAAAACTGTTTTTT.